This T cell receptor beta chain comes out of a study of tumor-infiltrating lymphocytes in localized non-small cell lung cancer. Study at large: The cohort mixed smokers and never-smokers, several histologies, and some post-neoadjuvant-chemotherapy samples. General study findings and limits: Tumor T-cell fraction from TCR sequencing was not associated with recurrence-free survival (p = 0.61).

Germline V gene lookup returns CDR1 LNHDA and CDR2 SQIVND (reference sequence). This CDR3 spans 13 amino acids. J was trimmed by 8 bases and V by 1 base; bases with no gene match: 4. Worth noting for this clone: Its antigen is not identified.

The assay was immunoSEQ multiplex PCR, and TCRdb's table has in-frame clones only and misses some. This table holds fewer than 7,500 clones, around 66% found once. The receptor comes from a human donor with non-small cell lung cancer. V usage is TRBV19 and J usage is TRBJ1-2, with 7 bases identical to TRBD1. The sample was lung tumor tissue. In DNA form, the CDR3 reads TGTGCCAGTAGTATAGTAGGGGGCGGAGGCTACACCTTC. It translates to CASSIVGGGGYTF.